Listed here are 28 T cell receptor beta chains from one sample, sequenced in a study of T cell responses to AZD1222 COVID-19 vaccine. Profiling relied on immunoSEQ multiplex PCR, and the TCRdb table lists in-frame clones only, not all of them. The sample carries roughly 120,000 clones, approximately 90% recorded once. The sequenced sample was peripheral blood, obtained on day 0 of AZD1222 vaccination. The receptors here all came from an adult in good health.

This chain uses TRBV30 with TRBJ2-2; 10 bases align to TRBD1. CDR1 is GTSNPN, CDR2 SVGIG, per germline (reference sequence). V shed 6 bases and J 5 bases; nucleotides not matched to a gene: 12. This CDR3 contains 16 residues. The CDR3, as DNA: TGTGCCTGCACGCCCTCCGGGACAGGGGAAACCGGGGAGCTGTTTTTT. As protein: CACTPSGTGETGELFF.

CDR3: CASSPSPGQRGYTF. CDR3 coding DNA: TGTGCCAGCTCACCATCTCCAGGGCAGCGGGGCTACACCTTC. V and J are TRBV18 and TRBJ1-2; D is perhaps TRBD1 (5 bases). V was shortened by 2 bases and J by 8 bases, with 15 bases between the two germline ends. This CDR3 spans 14 amino acids. Germline V lookup: CDR1 KGHSH, CDR2 LQKENI. The full variable domain, its missing parts supplied by reference TRBV18 and TRBJ1-2, is NAGVMQNPRHLVRRRGQEARLRCSPMKGHSHVYWYRQLPEEGLKFMVYLQKENIIDESGMPKERFSAEFPKEGPSILRIQQVVRGDSAAYFCASSPSPGQRGYTFGSGTRLTVV.

The chain employs TRBV27 and TRBJ2-7; tentatively, D is TRBD1 or TRBD2 (6 bases each). CDR1 is MNHEY and CDR2 is SMNVEV in the germline V gene (reference sequence). Trimming removed 5 bases at V and 2 bases at J, with 22 bases between. The CDR3 runs to 17 residues. The CDR3 loop reads CASSGGWGASGPYEQYF. The DNA for the CDR3 is TGTGCCAGCAGTGGGGGATGGGGGGCTTCGGGTCCCTACGAGCAGTACTTC.

The rearrangement joins TRBV5-4 to TRBJ1-2; D is ambiguous. Germline lookup yields CDR1 SGHNT and CDR2 YYREEE (reference sequence). This CDR3 is built from 14 residues. Trimming took 4 bases from V and 8 from J, leaving 18 bases between them. The CDR3 region is CASSPADPRRGYTF. DNA for the CDR3: TGTGCCAGCAGCCCTGCTGATCCACGGAGGGGCTACACCTTC.

The chain couples TRBV7-2 to TRBJ2-3; TRBD2 matches at 7 bases. V lost 1 base to trimming and J lost 2 bases; unmatched junction nucleotides: 9. There are 17 residues in the CDR3. Germline CDR1 SGHTA, CDR2 FQGNSA. The DNA of the CDR3 is TGTGCCAGCAGCTTAGAGTTCCGACTAGCTTACACAGATACGCAGTATTTT. Its translation: CASSLEFRLAYTDTQYF. Filled out from reference TRBV7-2 and TRBJ2-3, the complete variable domain reads GAGVSQSPSNKVTEKGKDVELRCDPISGHTALYWYRQSLGQGLEFLIYFQGNSAPDKSGLPSDRFSAERTGGSVSTLTIQRTQQEDSAVYLCASSLEFRLAYTDTQYFGPGTRLTVL.

The chain has TRBV7-9 and TRBJ1-2; unclear D gene. V gave up 4 bases and J gave up 1 base, with 10 bases separating them. Germline V gene lookup returns CDR1 SEHNR and CDR2 FQNEAQ (reference sequence). The CDR3 length is 14 residues. The CDR3 nucleotides read TGTGCCAGCAGCTCCCGTAGGAGTAACTATGGCTACACCTTC. Protein: CASSSRRSNYGYTF.

The J gene is TRBJ2-7, the V gene TRBV7-8; the D gene could be TRBD1 or TRBD2 (5 bases each). The V end was cut by 1 base, the J end by 6 bases, with 13 bases between. The CDR3 runs 14 residues. CDR1 and CDR2 from the germline V gene are SGHVS and FQNEAQ. CDR3: CASSLGAGRGEQYF. Written as DNA, the CDR3 is TGTGCCAGCAGCTTAGGGGCAGGGAGAGGCGAGCAGTACTTC.

The rearrangement uses TRBV7-8 and TRBJ1-2; 7 nucleotides match TRBD1. Germline loops: CDR1 SGHVS, CDR2 FQNEAQ. The junction had 9 bases not matched to a gene; V was cut back by 5 bases and J by 6 bases. The CDR3 is 14 residues long. In nucleotides, the CDR3 is TGTGCCAGCAGCGGACAAACAGGGGCGGATGGCTACACCTTC. Encoded protein: CASSGQTGADGYTF.

The chain links TRBV12-3 or TRBV12-4 to TRBJ2-3; D is possibly TRBD1 or TRBD2 (6 bases each). V lost 5 bases to trimming and J lost 6 bases, with 12 bases between them. The CDR3 covers 13 residues. CDR3 loop: CASSAGEEDTQYF. The CDR3 region has the DNA TGTGCCAGCAGTGCAGGGGAGGAGGATACGCAGTATTTT.

The chain is built from TRBV9 and TRBJ1-1; D not resolved. V was shortened by 1 base and J by 5 bases, with 9 bases between the two germline ends. The germline V gene encodes CDR1 SGDLS and CDR2 YYNGEE. The CDR3 sequence is 13 residues long. CDR3 residues: CASSVQPETEAFF. In DNA, the CDR3 is TGTGCCAGCAGCGTACAGCCGGAGACTGAAGCTTTCTTT.

The chain's CDR3 is CASSGSRRETQYF. DNA for the CDR3: TGTGCCAGCAGCGGTAGCCGTCGGGAGACCCAGTACTTC. This rearrangement joins TRBV5-4 to TRBJ2-5; D remains ambiguous. Germline CDR1 SGHNT, CDR2 YYREEE (reference sequence). This CDR3 is built from 13 residues. The germline V and J ends were trimmed by 4 bases and 5 bases, with 12 bases remaining between them.

The chain has TRBV7-6 and TRBJ2-5; 16 bases align to TRBD2. The CDR3 has 22 residues. Germline lookup yields CDR1 SGHVS and CDR2 FNYEAQ. V gave up 4 bases and J gave up 2 bases; unmatched junction bases: 19. CDR3 DNA: TGTGCCAGCAGCTCGGGACTAGCGGGGGGGCCGTCAAGGTTCGTCCGACAAGAGACCCAGTACTTC. Its translation is CASSSGLAGGPSRFVRQETQYF.

This clone was seen many times. The chain carries TRBV15 and TRBJ2-1; 12 nucleotides match TRBD2. Germline V gene sequence: CDR1 LNHNV, CDR2 YYDKDF (reference sequence). With 5 bases clipped from V and 9 bases from J, the junction kept 23 bases outside the gene matches. The CDR3 is 20 amino acids. The CDR3: CATSLAAGLAGDSPRAEQFF. In DNA form, the CDR3 reads TGTGCCACCAGCCTAGCCGCGGGACTAGCGGGCGACTCGCCAAGGGCTGAGCAGTTCTTC.

The chain links TRBV24-1 to TRBJ2-5; 7 nucleotides match TRBD1. Germline CDR1 and CDR2: KGHDR and SFDVKD. V was pared by 9 bases and J by 4 bases, with 7 bases of the junction left unmatched. The length of the CDR3 is 13 residues. In DNA form, the CDR3 reads TGTGCCACCGCCGGACAGGCCTTAGAGACCCAGTACTTC. Translating gives CATAGQALETQYF.

The chain uses TRBV5-1 and TRBJ2-1; TRBD2 aligns across 8 bases. The CDR3 loop spans 14 amino acids. Germline trimming cut 6 bases from V and 5 bases from J; bases unmatched to any gene: 7. Germline values: CDR1 SGHRS, CDR2 YFSETQ. CDR3 DNA: TGCGCCAGCACCGAGCGGGAGAGGGACAATGAGCAGTTCTTC. Translation: CASTERERDNEQFF.

The rearrangement joins TRBV4-3 to TRBJ1-2; D gene ambiguous. The V end lost 4 bases, the J end lost 7 bases, and 19 bases lay between the germline ends. CDR1 and CDR2 (germline): LGHNA, YSLEER. This CDR3 has 15 amino acids. The chain's CDR3 is CASSPQIELDGGYTF. Written as DNA, the CDR3 is TGCGCCAGCAGCCCCCAAATTGAACTGGACGGTGGCTACACCTTC.

A single count supports this clone. The V gene is TRBV28, the J gene TRBJ2-7; weak D call: TRBD2 (5 bases). The CDR3 has 14 amino acids. Germline V gives CDR1 MDHEN, CDR2 SYDVKM. Trimming pared 3 bases from V and 7 bases from J, leaving 16 bases between. The CDR3 region is CASSLSIAYLEQYF. For the CDR3, the DNA is TGTGCCAGCAGTTTGTCCATAGCGTACCTGGAGCAGTACTTC. Complete variable domain (other parts from reference TRBV28 and TRBJ2-7): DVKVTQSSRYLVKRTGEKVFLECVQDMDHENMFWYRQDPGLGLRLIYFSYDVKMKEKGDIPEGYSVSREKKERFSLILESASTNQTSMYLCASSLSIAYLEQYFGPGTRLTVT.

A single count supports this clone. This rearrangement joins TRBV28 to TRBJ1-2; the match to TRBD1 covers 8 bases. The CDR3 contains 14 residues. Germline V CDR1 and CDR2: MDHEN, SYDVKM. The junction had 6 bases not matched to a gene; V was cut back by 6 bases and J by 3 bases. CDR3 sequence: CASSSQGGDYGYTF. DNA of the CDR3: TGTGCCAGCAGCTCACAGGGGGGCGACTATGGCTACACCTTC.

The chain couples TRBV30 to TRBJ2-3; D is uncertain. Trimming cost V 0 bases and J 4 bases, with 5 bases left between them. CDR1 is GTSNPN, CDR2 SVGIG, per germline (reference sequence). This CDR3 comprises 12 residues. CDR3 loop: CAWSVQADTQYF. Here the CDR3 DNA reads TGTGCCTGGAGTGTACAAGCAGATACGCAGTATTTT.

The chain links TRBV7-5 to TRBJ2-1; TRBD2 is the table's D call and was not checked against the DNA. TRBV7-5 is tagged as a pseudogene. The CDR3 spans 17 residues. CDR3 bases: TGTGTCAGAAGCTTAGCATCCCCGGGGAGCTCCTACAATGAGCAGTTCTTC. Translation gives CVRSLASPGSSYNEQFF.

The rearrangement links TRBV10-1 to TRBJ2-2; unclear D gene. The CDR3 has 12 residues. In germline, CDR1 is WNHNN, CDR2 SYGVQD (reference sequence). With 2 bases removed from V and 7 bases from J, the gap between germline ends came to 5 bases. The CDR3 DNA follows: TGCGCCAGCAGTGAGGTCGGCGGGGAGCTGTTTTTT. It specifies CASSEVGGELFF.

V and J are TRBV18 and TRBJ1-2; the match to TRBD1 covers 8 bases. Unmatched junction bases numbered 9, after V lost 0 bases and J lost 12 bases. The CDR3 spans 14 residues. Germline V lookup: CDR1 KGHSH, CDR2 LQKENI. The CDR3 loop reads CASSPPFVAGGHTF. The CDR3 region has the DNA TGTGCCAGCTCACCACCTTTCGTCGCAGGGGGCCACACCTTC.

The DNA of the CDR3 is TGTGCCAGCAGCGCCCTAGGGACCACCGGGGAGCTGTTTTTT. It translates to CASSALGTTGELFF. The chain is built from TRBV9 and TRBJ2-2; perhaps D is TRBD1 or TRBD2 (5 bases each). Deletions cut 3 bases from V and 4 bases from J, with 10 bases between. The CDR3 totals 14 residues. CDR1 is SGDLS, CDR2 YYNGEE, per germline.

The V and J genes are TRBV24-1 and TRBJ2-7; 9 nucleotides line up with TRBD1. Germline V lookup: CDR1 KGHDR, CDR2 SFDVKD. The J segment lost 3 bases and the V segment lost 4 bases, leaving 6 bases of the junction unmatched. This CDR3 has 15 residues. In nucleotides, the CDR3 is TGTGCCACCAGTGAAACGGGACAGGGCATCTACGAGCAGTACTTC. This encodes CATSETGQGIYEQYF.

This clone occurred a few times. The CDR3 reads CASSLSRGFTEAFF. In nucleotides, the CDR3 is TGTGCCAGCAGTTTATCTAGGGGATTTACTGAAGCTTTCTTT. The chain links TRBV27 to TRBJ1-1; a possible D gene is TRBD1 (5 bases). The CDR3 has 14 amino acids. The V gene's germline CDR1 is MNHEY and CDR2 SMNVEV (reference sequence). Between the trimmed V and J ends, which lost 0 bases and 5 bases, there was a span of 10 bases.

The chain combines TRBV2 with TRBJ2-2; 8 bases fit TRBD1. The junction had 5 bases not matched to a gene; V was cut back by 4 bases and J by 1 base. Germline V CDR1 and CDR2: SNHLY, FYNNEI. The CDR3 runs 16 residues. CDR3 nucleotide sequence: TGTGCCAGCAGTGGACAGGGGCCGAGGAACACCGGGGAGCTGTTTTTT. Translated: CASSGQGPRNTGELFF. The variable domain in full, with the rest retrieved from reference TRBV2 and TRBJ2-2, is EPEVTQTPSHQVTQMGQEVILRCVPISNHLYFYWYRQILGQKVEFLVSFYNNEISEKSEIFDDQFSVERPDGSNFTLKIRSTKLEDSAMYFCASSGQGPRNTGELFFGEGSRLTVL.

This chain links TRBV30 with TRBJ2-3, with a weak D call TRBD2 (5 bases). Germline CDR1 GTSNPN, CDR2 SVGIG (reference sequence). The CDR3 sequence is 16 residues long. V was clipped by 0 bases and J by 4 bases, with 17 bases between them. Written as DNA, the CDR3 is TGTGCCTGGAGTGTACTTTACGGGGTTTTAGCAGATACGCAGTATTTT. It is translated as CAWSVLYGVLADTQYF.

The chain employs TRBV6-2 or TRBV6-3 and TRBJ1-6, with 11 nucleotides matching TRBD1. The CDR3 contains 14 residues. The germline V gene encodes CDR1 MNHEY and CDR2 SVGEGT. Losses at the gene ends were 6 bases for V and 8 bases for J; bases not matched to a gene: 3. CDR3 region: CASSRDRGYSPLHF. In nucleotides, the CDR3 is TGTGCCAGCAGCCGGGACAGGGGGTATTCACCCCTCCACTTT.